A selection of T cell receptor beta chains follows, all from one sample in a study of blood T cell repertoires in COVID-19. Using immunoSEQ multiplex PCR, the repertoire was profiled, and TCRdb retains in-frame clones only, with some absent. The data contain 150,000 to 160,000 clones, about four fifths of them singletons. The sample comprised peripheral blood. These receptor sequences come from a woman aged 60-75 years with acute or convalescent COVID-19. Both conserved end residues are part of each CDR3. The order of the fields is D gene, V gene, clone size, J gene, CDR3 protein, CDR3 DNA. A D gene is named only where the DNA matches it firmly. Clone size is given for some rows only: seen once, a few or many times, or a class if the clone is expanded.

TRBD2,TRBV3-1/TRBV3-2,NA,TRBJ2-1,CASSHGRRWNEQFF,TGTGCCAGCAGCCACGGGAGGAGGTGGAATGAGCAGTTCTTC
TRBD1,TRBV9,NA,TRBJ1-1,CASSTRQGLAFF,TGTGCCAGCAGCACGAGACAGGGCTTAGCTTTCTTT
NA,TRBV11-2,NA,TRBJ2-2,CASSVDRNTGELFF,TGTGCCAGCAGCGTCGACAGGAACACCGGGGAGCTGTTTTTT
TRBD1,TRBV4-2,few,TRBJ1-4,CASSQDLQGNEKLFF,TGTGCCAGCAGCCAAGATCTACAGGGGAATGAAAAACTGTTTTTT
TRBD1,TRBV19,NA,TRBJ1-6,CASSGPTGVRNSPLHF,TGTGCCAGTAGTGGCCCGACAGGGGTCCGTAATTCACCCCTCCACTTT
NA,TRBV7-2,NA,TRBJ1-1,CASSFIGQFNTEAFF,TGTGCCAGCAGCTTTATTGGACAGTTCAACACTGAAGCTTTCTTT
TRBD1,TRBV27,once,TRBJ1-4,CASSLSGDRVNEKLFF,TGTGCCAGCAGTTTATCGGGAGACAGGGTAAATGAAAAACTGTTTTTT
NA,TRBV5-1,once,TRBJ1-4,CASSLGSPTTVATNEKLFF,TGCGCCAGCAGCTTGGGTAGTCCTACCACCGTTGCAACTAATGAAAAACTGTTTTTT
TRBD2,TRBV28,NA,TRBJ2-3,CASRRGLAGITDTQYF,TGTGCCAGCAGACGAGGACTAGCGGGAATCACAGATACGCAGTATTTT
TRBD1,TRBV5-1,NA,TRBJ1-1,CASSLGWTGAEAFF,TGCGCCAGCAGCTTGGGTTGGACAGGGGCTGAAGCTTTCTTT